The rows below give T cell receptor beta chains drawn from one sample of a study of glioma-infiltrating T cells after dendritic cell vaccination. Repertoires were generated with immunoSEQ multiplex PCR, while TCRdb's copy carries only in-frame clones and drops some. The top ten clones hold 6% of a sample with 93,000 or so clones, around three quarters of them seen once. This specimen was blood, taken before dendritic cell vaccination. The source of these receptors is a human donor with glioblastoma. CDR3s include the opening cysteine and the closing phenylalanine or tryptophan. The D gene is left open where the match is weak. Clone sizes are given selectively: once, few, many, or a class where the clone is expanded.

size: -; V: TRBV7-6; J: TRBJ2-1; D: -; CDR3: CASGGRGPNNEQFF; DNA: TGTGCCAGCGGAGGGCGAGGGCCGAACAATGAGCAGTTCTTC
size: -; V: TRBV11-2; J: TRBJ2-7; D: -; CDR3: CASSLGSYEQYF; DNA: TGTGCCAGCAGCTTAGGCAGCTACGAGCAGTACTTC
size: -; V: TRBV6-1; J: TRBJ2-7; D: TRBD1; CDR3: CASSGPGGAYEQYF; DNA: TGTGCCAGCAGTGGTCCAGGGGGTGCCTACGAGCAGTACTTC
size: -; V: TRBV6-5; J: TRBJ2-1; D: -; CDR3: CASTEHTGYNEQFF; DNA: TGTGCCAGCACGGAGCACACGGGGTACAATGAGCAGTTCTTC
size: -; V: TRBV28; J: TRBJ1-3; D: -; CDR3: CASSFLSGVSGNTIYF; DNA: TGTGCCAGCAGTTTTCTTTCGGGGGTCTCTGGAAACACCATATATTTT
size: once; V: TRBV2; J: TRBJ1-1; D: -; CDR3: CASTQGVNTEAFF; DNA: TGTGCCAGCACCCAAGGGGTGAACACTGAAGCTTTCTTT
size: few; V: TRBV7-8; J: TRBJ1-5; D: TRBD1; CDR3: CASSFGQGRNQPQHF; DNA: TGTGCCAGCAGCTTCGGACAGGGACGCAATCAGCCCCAGCATTTT
size: few; V: TRBV5-4; J: TRBJ1-5; D: TRBD1; CDR3: CASSFGQGINQPQHF; DNA: TGTGCCAGCAGCTTTGGACAGGGGATAAATCAGCCCCAGCATTTT
size: -; V: TRBV29-1; J: TRBJ1-5; D: -; CDR3: CSVGAGFNQPQHF; DNA: TGCAGCGTTGGAGCAGGGTTCAATCAGCCCCAGCATTTT
size: -; V: TRBV9; J: TRBJ2-2; D: -; CDR3: CASSLRTTGELFF; DNA: TGTGCCAGCAGCCTGCGAACCACCGGGGAGCTGTTTTTT
size: -; V: TRBV7-9; J: TRBJ1-1; D: TRBD1; CDR3: CASSGRTGNTEAFF; DNA: TGTGCCAGCAGCGGTCGGACAGGGAACACTGAAGCTTTCTTT
size: -; V: TRBV19; J: TRBJ1-2; D: TRBD1; CDR3: CASSISPTGVYGYTF; DNA: TGTGCCAGTAGTATCTCTCCGACAGGGGTCTATGGCTACACCTTC
size: -; V: TRBV29-1; J: TRBJ2-2; D: -; CDR3: CSGYRNTGELFF; DNA: TGCAGCGGCTACAGGAACACCGGGGAGCTGTTTTTT
size: -; V: TRBV2; J: TRBJ2-3; D: TRBD2; CDR3: CASSRDRRGGIDTQYF; DNA: TGTGCCAGCAGTAGAGACCGCCGGGGGGGCATTGATACGCAGTATTTT
size: -; V: TRBV4-1; J: TRBJ2-5; D: TRBD2; CDR3: CASSQDAGLEIETQYF; DNA: TGCGCCAGCAGCCAAGACGCGGGACTAGAGATTGAGACCCAGTACTTC
size: -; V: TRBV29-1; J: TRBJ1-2; D: -; CDR3: CSVEHRELYGYTF; DNA: TGCAGCGTTGAGCACAGGGAGCTTTATGGCTACACCTTC
size: -; V: TRBV19; J: TRBJ1-2; D: TRBD1; CDR3: CASSFTGGNGYTF; DNA: TGTGCCAGTAGTTTTACAGGGGGAAATGGCTACACCTTC
size: few; V: TRBV7-9; J: TRBJ2-7; D: TRBD1; CDR3: CASSPIPGQRTYEQYF; DNA: TGTGCCAGCAGTCCCATCCCGGGACAGCGGACCTACGAGCAGTACTTC
size: -; V: TRBV9; J: TRBJ1-2; D: -; CDR3: CASSPNPSGIGYGYTF; DNA: TGTGCCAGCAGCCCAAACCCCTCAGGGATCGGGTATGGCTACACCTTC
size: -; V: TRBV19; J: TRBJ1-2; D: -; CDR3: CASSPMSGTKNYGYTF; DNA: TGTGCCAGTAGTCCAATGTCCGGGACTAAAAACTATGGCTACACCTTC
size: -; V: TRBV5-1; J: TRBJ2-5; D: TRBD1; CDR3: CASRNTGGGETQYF; DNA: TGCGCCAGCCGTAATACAGGGGGCGGCGAGACCCAGTACTTC
size: -; V: TRBV20-1; J: TRBJ2-3; D: -; CDR3: CTTVLRAQYF; DNA: TGCACCACCGTTTTGAGAGCGCAGTATTTT
size: -; V: TRBV4-1; J: TRBJ2-6; D: TRBD2; CDR3: CASSQDLWAGGSSGANVLTF; DNA: TGCGCCAGCAGCCAAGATTTATGGGCGGGGGGGAGTTCTGGGGCCAACGTCCTGACTTTC
size: -; V: TRBV6-5; J: TRBJ1-2; D: TRBD1; CDR3: CASSYQIQGAGGYTF; DNA: TGTGCCAGCAGTTACCAGATACAGGGGGCTGGTGGCTACACCTTC
size: -; V: TRBV11-1; J: TRBJ1-2; D: -; CDR3: CASSLGGGNYYGYTF; DNA: TGTGCCAGCAGCTTAGGGGGCGGAAACTACTATGGCTACACCTTC
size: -; V: TRBV30; J: TRBJ2-6; D: -; CDR3: CAWSDRISGANVLTF; DNA: TGTGCCTGGAGTGACAGGATCTCTGGGGCCAACGTCCTGACTTTC
size: few; V: TRBV4-1; J: TRBJ1-4; D: TRBD1; CDR3: CASSQGQGREKLFF; DNA: TGCGCCAGCAGCCAAGGACAGGGGCGAGAAAAACTGTTTTTT
size: -; V: TRBV7-2; J: TRBJ2-1; D: -; CDR3: CASTPRWTFSYNEQFF; DNA: TGTGCCAGCACCCCAAGGTGGACTTTCTCCTACAATGAGCAGTTCTTC
size: -; V: TRBV5-6; J: TRBJ1-5; D: TRBD1; CDR3: CASSRLDRGVYQPQHF; DNA: TGTGCCAGCAGCCGGCTGGACAGGGGAGTGTATCAGCCCCAGCATTTT
size: -; V: TRBV29-1; J: TRBJ1-4; D: -; CDR3: CSVEEQGEKLFF; DNA: TGCAGCGTTGAAGAACAGGGTGAAAAACTGTTTTTT
size: -; V: TRBV7-2; J: TRBJ1-2; D: -; CDR3: CASSLRAQSNYGYTF; DNA: TGTGCCAGCAGCTTACGAGCGCAGTCTAACTATGGCTACACCTTC
size: few; V: TRBV5-5; J: TRBJ1-1; D: -; CDR3: CASSPWRGGYTEAFF; DNA: TGTGCCAGCAGCCCCTGGCGGGGGGGGTACACTGAAGCTTTCTTT
size: -; V: TRBV4-1; J: TRBJ1-2; D: TRBD1; CDR3: CASSLGTGGAGYTF; DNA: TGCGCCAGCAGCCTCGGGACAGGGGGCGCGGGCTACACCTTC
size: -; V: TRBV2; J: TRBJ1-5; D: TRBD1; CDR3: CASTGQGDQPQHF; DNA: TGTGCCAGCACGGGACAGGGGGATCAGCCCCAGCATTTT
size: -; V: TRBV7-2; J: TRBJ1-2; D: -; CDR3: CASSPRTVPGDGYTF; DNA: TGTGCCAGCAGCCCACGGACAGTTCCTGGGGATGGCTACACCTTC
size: -; V: TRBV5-1; J: TRBJ2-3; D: TRBD2; CDR3: CASEASGATTDTQYF; DNA: TGCGCCAGCGAGGCTAGCGGGGCGACCACAGATACGCAGTATTTT
size: -; V: TRBV28; J: TRBJ2-7; D: -; CDR3: CASSLPQGTAYEQYF; DNA: TGTGCCAGCAGTTTACCACAGGGGACTGCCTACGAGCAGTACTTC
size: -; V: TRBV19; J: TRBJ2-5; D: TRBD2; CDR3: CASSNSGKETQYF; DNA: TGTGCCAGTAGTAATAGCGGGAAGGAGACCCAGTACTTC
size: -; V: TRBV30; J: TRBJ1-5; D: TRBD1; CDR3: CAWKATGEYQPQHF; DNA: TGTGCCTGGAAAGCCACAGGGGAGTATCAGCCCCAGCATTTT
size: -; V: TRBV19; J: TRBJ1-2; D: -; CDR3: CASSPHSNYGYTF; DNA: TGTGCCAGTAGCCCCCATTCTAACTATGGCTACACCTTC
size: once; V: TRBV5-5; J: TRBJ1-2; D: TRBD1; CDR3: CASRPAPTGVDGYTF; DNA: TGTGCCAGCAGACCAGCACCGACAGGGGTGGATGGCTACACCTTC
size: -; V: TRBV20-1; J: TRBJ1-1; D: -; CDR3: CSTGGDTEAFF; DNA: TGCAGTACTGGCGGGGACACTGAAGCTTTCTTT
size: -; V: TRBV6-5; J: TRBJ1-1; D: -; CDR3: CASSYHSGYTEAFF; DNA: TGTGCCAGCAGTTACCACAGTGGGTACACTGAAGCTTTCTTT
size: -; V: TRBV27; J: TRBJ2-5; D: -; CDR3: CASSSLPVETQYF; DNA: TGTGCCAGCAGTTCATTGCCGGTGGAGACCCAGTACTTC
size: few; V: TRBV29-1; J: TRBJ2-7; D: TRBD2; CDR3: CSVGTSGNHEQYF; DNA: TGCAGCGTTGGTACTAGCGGGAACCACGAGCAGTACTTC
size: -; V: TRBV6-6; J: TRBJ1-2; D: TRBD1; CDR3: CASSDRGRGGYTF; DNA: TGTGCCAGCAGTGACAGGGGGCGCGGAGGCTACACCTTC
size: -; V: TRBV11-2; J: TRBJ2-1; D: -; CDR3: CASSPSGWGEHEQFF; DNA: TGTGCCAGCAGCCCCTCCGGGTGGGGGGAGCACGAGCAGTTCTTC
size: -; V: TRBV9; J: TRBJ1-1; D: TRBD1; CDR3: CASSHGTGGNTEAFF; DNA: TGTGCCAGCAGCCATGGGACAGGGGGCAACACTGAAGCTTTCTTT
size: -; V: TRBV7-9; J: TRBJ2-1; D: -; CDR3: CASSSTDEQFF; DNA: TGTGCCAGCAGCTCAACAGATGAGCAGTTCTTC
size: -; V: TRBV19; J: TRBJ1-3; D: -; CDR3: CASSIDLTAGNTIYF; DNA: TGTGCCAGTAGTATAGATCTAACGGCTGGAAACACCATATATTTT
size: -; V: TRBV28; J: TRBJ2-1; D: TRBD2; CDR3: CASSAASGRIHNEQFF; DNA: TGTGCCAGCAGTGCCGCTAGCGGGAGAATCCACAATGAGCAGTTCTTC
size: once; V: TRBV7-3; J: TRBJ2-1; D: -; CDR3: CASSLTGDFRGYNEQFF; DNA: TGTGCCAGCAGCTTAACAGGGGATTTTAGGGGCTACAATGAGCAGTTCTTC